The subject of this entry is one TCR beta chain. This sample stems from a study of blood T cell repertoires in COVID-19. Study as a whole: Specimens from acute and convalescent COVID-19 originated in the United States, Italy and Spain. Sample material is recorded as cDNA or gDNA derived from T cells, B-cell-depleted T cells, or PBMCs.

All enrollees were about 18 to 100 years old and from approximately 25 US areas. Which cohort a participant joined came from the clinical history participants gave. This table comes from immunoSEQ multiplex PCR, and its TCRdb copy is limited to in-frame clones, with some not included. The sample carries more than 300,000 clones, 85% to 90% recorded once. The sequence was obtained from a woman between 18 and 29 years old who had recovered from COVID-19. Sequenced: PBMCs or T cells enriched from blood (not recorded which).

CDR3 DNA: TGTGCCAGTAGTCAGGCACAGGGACAGCCCCAGCATTTT. This gives the protein CASSQAQGQPQHF. This chain joins TRBV19 and TRBJ1-5; possibly TRBD1 for D (6 bases). The CDR3 consists of 13 residues. Trimming removed 5 bases from V and 7 bases from J, with 12 bases in between. CDR1 and CDR2 (germline): LNHDA, SQIVND (reference sequence). The variable domain in full, completed from reference TRBV19 and TRBJ1-5, reads DGGITQSPKYLFRKEGQNVTLSCEQNLNHDAMYWYRQDPGQGLRLIYYSQIVNDFQKGDIAEGYSVSREKKESFPLTVTSAQKNPTAFYLCASSQAQGQPQHFGDGTRLSIL.